This T cell receptor (beta chain) was documented in a study of regulatory T cells in long-lasting Graves disease. Researchers made TCR beta libraries by using iRepertoire HTBI primers and running Arm-PCR on CDR3 regions. MiXCR, applied by TCRdb to the multiplex PCR reads, yields one record per CDR3 protein. The sample has about 540,000 distinct CDR3 sequences; 13% are singletons. This sample's time point: newly diagnosed GD, antithyroid drugs for less than 3 months. The TCR library was prepared using RNA isolated from PBMCs. A volume of 7 to 9 milliliters of peripheral blood was collected in EDTA tubes. This clonotype was observed at least ten times. CDR1 and CDR2 (germline): KGHSH, LQKENI. This CDR3 is 12 amino acids long. With 3 bases removed from V and 8 bases from J, the gap between germline ends came to 8 bases. These data also featured in a second study, about T cells in Graves' hyperthyroidism and ophthalmopathy. That publication notes: RT-PCR in the first round (using the HTBI primer set) targeted the TCR CDR3.

This TCR was recovered from a man in his thirties or forties with Graves disease. The specimen comprised peripheral blood mononuclear cells (PBMCs), sampled at new diagnosis, from a patient treated with antithyroid drugs. The chain employs TRBV18 and TRBJ2-1, with a possible D match to TRBD2 (6 bases). The CDR3 loop is CASSPGLHEQFF. The CDR3 region has the DNA TGTGCCAGCTCACCCGGACTACATGAGCAGTTCTTC. The full variable domain, completed using reference TRBV18 and TRBJ2-1, is NAGVMQNPRHLVRRRGQEARLRCSPMKGHSHVYWYRQLPEEGLKFMVYLQKENIIDESGMPKERFSAEFPKEGPSILRIQQVVRGDSAAYFCASSPGLHEQFFGPGTRLTVL.